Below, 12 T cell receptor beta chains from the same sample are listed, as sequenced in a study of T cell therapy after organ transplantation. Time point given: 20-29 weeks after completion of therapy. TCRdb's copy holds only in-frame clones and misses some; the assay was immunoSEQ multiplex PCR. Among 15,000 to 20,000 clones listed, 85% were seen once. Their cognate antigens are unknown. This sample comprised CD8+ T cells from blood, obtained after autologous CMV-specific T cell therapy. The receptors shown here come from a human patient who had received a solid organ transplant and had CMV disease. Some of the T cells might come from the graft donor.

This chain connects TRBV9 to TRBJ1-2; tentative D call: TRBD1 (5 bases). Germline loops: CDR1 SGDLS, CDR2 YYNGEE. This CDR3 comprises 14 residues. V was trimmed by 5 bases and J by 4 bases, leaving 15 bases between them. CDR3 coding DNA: TGTGCCAGCAGTTTGGCGGGGGTCCGCTATGGCTACACCTTC. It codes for CASSLAGVRYGYTF.

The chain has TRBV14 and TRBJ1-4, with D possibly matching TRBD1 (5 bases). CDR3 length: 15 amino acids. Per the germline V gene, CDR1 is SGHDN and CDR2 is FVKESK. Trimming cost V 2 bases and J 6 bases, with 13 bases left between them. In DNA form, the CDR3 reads TGTGCCAGCAGCCAATCGGACAATTTAGATGAAAAACTGTTTTTT. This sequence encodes CASSQSDNLDEKLFF.

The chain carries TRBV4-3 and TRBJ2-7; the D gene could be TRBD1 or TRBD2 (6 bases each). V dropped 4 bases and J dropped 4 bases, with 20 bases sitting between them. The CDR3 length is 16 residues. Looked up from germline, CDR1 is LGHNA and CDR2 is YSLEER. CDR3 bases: TGCGCCAGCAGCCCGGGCTATGGGCAGGGGAGGTACGAGCAGTACTTC. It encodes CASSPGYGQGRYEQYF.

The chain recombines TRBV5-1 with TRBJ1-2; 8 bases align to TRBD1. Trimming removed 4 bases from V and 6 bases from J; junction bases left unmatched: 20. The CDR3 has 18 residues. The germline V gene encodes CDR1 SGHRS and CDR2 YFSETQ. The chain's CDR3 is CASSHGPDREQGWDGYTF. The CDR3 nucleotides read TGCGCCAGCAGCCACGGCCCGGACAGGGAACAAGGTTGGGATGGCTACACCTTC.

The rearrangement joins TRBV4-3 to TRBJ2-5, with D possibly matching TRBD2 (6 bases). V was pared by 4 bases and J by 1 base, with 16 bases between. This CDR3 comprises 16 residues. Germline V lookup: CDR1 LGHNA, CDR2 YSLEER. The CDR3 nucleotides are TGCGCCAGCAGCCTGGGGACGGGGACTTTCCAAGAGACCCAGTACTTC. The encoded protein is CASSLGTGTFQETQYF.

The CDR3 DNA sequence: TGTGCCAGCAGTCACGGACTAGCGGGAGGGCCTAAGGTCGATGAGCAGTTCTTC. It yields the protein CASSHGLAGGPKVDEQFF. This rearrangement joins TRBV27 to TRBJ2-1, with 15 positions matching TRBD2. Germline V gene sequence: CDR1 MNHEY, CDR2 SMNVEV (reference sequence). The CDR3 contains 18 residues. V lost 5 bases, J lost 8 bases, and 13 bases stayed unmatched.

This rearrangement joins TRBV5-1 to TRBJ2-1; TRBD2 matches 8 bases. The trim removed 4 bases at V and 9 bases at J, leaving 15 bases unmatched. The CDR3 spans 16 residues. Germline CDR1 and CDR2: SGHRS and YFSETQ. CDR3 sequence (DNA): TGCGCCAGCAGCCCCCCAACTAGCGGTATCCGGGGTGAGCAGTTCTTC. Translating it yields CASSPPTSGIRGEQFF.

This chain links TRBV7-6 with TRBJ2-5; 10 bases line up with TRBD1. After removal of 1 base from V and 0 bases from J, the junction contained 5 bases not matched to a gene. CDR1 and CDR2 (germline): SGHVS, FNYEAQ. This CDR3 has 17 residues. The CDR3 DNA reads TGTGCCAGCAGCTTAGGCCCGGACAGGGGGTACCAAGAGACCCAGTACTTC. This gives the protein CASSLGPDRGYQETQYF.

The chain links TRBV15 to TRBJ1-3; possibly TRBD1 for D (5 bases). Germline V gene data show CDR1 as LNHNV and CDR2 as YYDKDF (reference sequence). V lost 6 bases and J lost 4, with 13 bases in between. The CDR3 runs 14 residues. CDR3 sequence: CATSPLRQGNTIYF. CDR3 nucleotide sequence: TGTGCCACCAGTCCACTGAGACAGGGAAACACCATATATTTT.

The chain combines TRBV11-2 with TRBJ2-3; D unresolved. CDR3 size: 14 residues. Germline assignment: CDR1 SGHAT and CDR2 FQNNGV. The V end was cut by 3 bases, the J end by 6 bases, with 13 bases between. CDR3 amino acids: CASSFVSGGDTQYF. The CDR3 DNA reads TGTGCCAGCAGCTTCGTGTCGGGTGGGGATACGCAGTATTTT.

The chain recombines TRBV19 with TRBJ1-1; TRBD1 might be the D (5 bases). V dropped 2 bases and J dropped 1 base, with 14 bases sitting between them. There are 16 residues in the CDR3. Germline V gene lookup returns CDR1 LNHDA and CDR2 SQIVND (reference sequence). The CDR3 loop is CASSIREVGRNTEAFF. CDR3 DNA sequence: TGTGCCAGTAGTATAAGAGAAGTGGGACGGAACACTGAAGCTTTCTTT.

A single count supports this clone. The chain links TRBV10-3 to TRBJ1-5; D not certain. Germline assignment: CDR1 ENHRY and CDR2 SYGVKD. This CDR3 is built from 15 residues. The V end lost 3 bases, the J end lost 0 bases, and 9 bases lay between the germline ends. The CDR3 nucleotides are TGTGCCATCAGTGAAACCCAATATAGCAATCAGCCCCAGCATTTT. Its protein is CAISETQYSNQPQHF.